The 14 T cell receptor beta chains given below trace back to one sample, sequenced in a study of blood T cells in healthy people across ages. For the second PCR, which ran for 7 to 11 cycles, a sample-barcoded 5' primer and a J-beta primer mix were used. Each CDR3 protein gets one entry after TCRdb re-called the 5' RACE reads with MiXCR. Of some 860,000 distinct CDR3 sequences listed, roughly three fifths are singletons. The source material was blood. The receptors come from a man between 35 and 55 years old in good health.

The J gene is TRBJ2-7, the V gene TRBV7-2; possible D gene TRBD1, 6 bases. Trimming stripped 5 bases from V and 2 bases from J, with 16 bases between. The CDR3 is 15 amino acids. Germline lookup yields CDR1 SGHTA and CDR2 FQGNSA. CDR3 coding DNA: TGTGCCAGCAGCCCCCAGACAGGTCAGACCTACGAGCAGTACTTC. Translating gives CASSPQTGQTYEQYF.

V and J are TRBV20-1 and TRBJ2-7; 11 positions agree with TRBD2. The CDR3 consists of 14 residues. J was trimmed by 1 base and V by 6 bases; bases with no gene match: 5. Germline CDR1 reads DFQATT; CDR2 reads SNEGSKA (reference sequence). DNA of the CDR3: TGCAGTGCCGACCTAGCGGGAGGTTCCTACGAGCAGTACTTC. As protein: CSADLAGGSYEQYF.

The V and J genes are TRBV12-3 or TRBV12-4 and TRBJ1-4; TRBD1 agrees at 7 bases. Germline trimming cut 6 bases from V and 0 bases from J; bases unmatched to any gene: 4. The CDR3 runs 15 residues. The CDR3 sequence: CASRRQGSTNEKLFF. The CDR3 region has the DNA TGTGCCAGCAGGAGACAGGGTTCAACTAATGAAAAACTGTTTTTT.

This clonotype was seen once. The genes are TRBV28 and TRBJ2-7, with 7 bases matching TRBD2. The CDR3 contains 14 residues. Germline V CDR1 and CDR2: MDHEN, SYDVKM. The junction had 7 bases not matched to a gene; V was cut back by 8 bases and J by 0 bases. CDR3 DNA: TGTGCCAGCCGGCCAAGCGGGGACTCCTACGAGCAGTACTTC. It translates to CASRPSGDSYEQYF.

The J gene is TRBJ2-7, the V gene TRBV29-1; D not certain. CDR3 size: 13 residues. V was pared by 4 bases and J by 6 bases, with 16 bases between. Germline loops: CDR1 SQVTM, CDR2 ANQGSEA. In nucleotides, the CDR3 is TGCAGCGTTGGGGGATCTAGTTCGGGCGAGCAGTACTTC. Protein: CSVGGSSSGEQYF.

In nucleotides, the CDR3 is TGCAGTGCGTGGGCCACTTTGAATTCACCCCTCCACTTT. Translation: CSAWATLNSPLHF. The V call is TRBV20-1, the J call TRBJ1-6; D ambiguous. V lost 6 bases to trimming and J lost 7 bases, with 13 bases between them. There are 13 residues in the CDR3. Germline V gives CDR1 DFQATT, CDR2 SNEGSKA (reference sequence).

The chain employs TRBV28 and TRBJ2-7; 7 bases agree with TRBD1. The last part of the DNA fits TRBJ2-5 better; the J call may be wrong. Germline V gene data show CDR1 as MDHEN and CDR2 as SYDVKM. The CDR3 has 14 residues. CDR3 residues: CASSLTGKWETQYF. For the CDR3, the DNA is TGTGCCAGCAGTTTGACAGGGAAGTGGGAGACCCAGTACTTC.

The V gene is TRBV5-1, the J gene TRBJ2-2, with TRBD1 matching 8 bases. The V gene's germline CDR1 is SGHRS and CDR2 YFSETQ. The CDR3 covers 15 residues. The V gene end was trimmed by 4 bases and the J gene end by 5 bases; junction bases not matched to a gene: 7. CDR3 region: CASSIRQGWTGELFF. The CDR3 nucleotides read TGCGCCAGCAGCATCAGACAGGGGTGGACCGGGGAGCTGTTTTTT.

This clonotype was counted only a few times. The chain recombines TRBV5-1 with TRBJ1-2; TRBD1 aligns across 11 bases. This CDR3 is built from 15 residues. The V gene end was trimmed by 1 base and the J gene end by 4 bases; junction bases not matched to a gene: 3. Looked up from germline, CDR1 is SGHRS and CDR2 is YFSETQ. Here the CDR3 DNA reads TGCGCCAGCAGCTTGCGAGGACAGGGGGCCTATGGCTACACCTTC. Translating it yields CASSLRGQGAYGYTF.

The V and J genes are TRBV27 and TRBJ2-6, with D hard to call. CDR3 size: 14 residues. Deletions cut 7 bases from V and 2 bases from J, with 9 bases between. Germline V CDR1 and CDR2: MNHEY, SMNVEV (reference sequence). CDR3 DNA sequence: TGTGCCAGCACTCTGTTGGCTGGGGCCAACGTCCTGACTTTC. Translating gives CASTLLAGANVLTF.

This clonotype turned up a few times. This chain links TRBV9 with TRBJ2-1; tentative D call: TRBD2 (6 bases). The CDR3 contains 17 residues. Trimming pared 0 bases from V and 9 bases from J, leaving 22 bases between. Germline-derived CDR1 and CDR2 are SGDLS and YYNGEE. The CDR3 DNA follows: TGTGCCAGCAGCGTAGGGAGGGATTTGCGGCTAGGTCGTGAGCAGTTCTTC. Encoded protein: CASSVGRDLRLGREQFF. Combining the CDR3 with reference TRBV9 and TRBJ2-1 gives the whole variable domain DSGVTQTPKHLITATGQRVTLRCSPRSGDLSVYWYQQSLDQGLQFLIQYYNGEERAKGNILERFSAQQFPDLHSELNLSSLELGDSALYFCASSVGRDLRLGREQFFGPGTRLTVL.

CDR3 residues: CSASSGRGMETQYF. DNA for the CDR3: TGCAGTGCTAGCAGCGGGAGGGGGATGGAGACCCAGTACTTC. The V call is TRBV20-1, the J call TRBJ2-5, with 10 positions matching TRBD2. Unmatched junction bases numbered 6, after V lost 3 bases and J lost 5 bases. The V gene's germline CDR1 is DFQATT and CDR2 SNEGSKA (reference sequence). The CDR3 totals 14 residues.

This clonotype turned up a few times. This chain joins TRBV7-2 and TRBJ2-5, with D tentatively TRBD1 (5 bases). V shed 0 bases and J shed 0 bases, with 11 bases lying between them. The length of the CDR3 is 16 residues. From germline, CDR1 is SGHTA and CDR2 FQGNSA. The CDR3 region is CASSLAGRRYQETQYF. The CDR3 DNA reads as TGTGCCAGCAGCTTAGCGGGGCGCCGGTACCAAGAGACCCAGTACTTC. The full variable domain, rest sourced from reference TRBV7-2 and TRBJ2-5, is GAGVSQSPSNKVTEKGKDVELRCDPISGHTALYWYRQSLGQGLEFLIYFQGNSAPDKSGLPSDRFSAERTGGSVSTLTIQRTQQEDSAVYLCASSLAGRRYQETQYFGPGTRLLVL.

Ten or more counts support this clonotype. V gene TRBV6-1 combines with J gene TRBJ2-1, with TRBD2 identical over 7 bases. The CDR3 is made up of 16 amino acids. V shed 5 bases and J 2 bases; nucleotides not matched to a gene: 9. Germline V lookup: CDR1 MNHNS, CDR2 SASEGT. The chain's CDR3 is CASSRRSGLTYNEQFF. The CDR3 DNA follows: TGTGCCAGCAGTCGCCGTAGCGGGTTGACCTACAATGAGCAGTTCTTC.